Shown below are 30 T cell receptor beta chains from a single sample sequenced in a study of Graves' ophthalmopathy and Graves' hyperthyroidism. The TCR beta CDR3 regions underwent amplification from RNA transcripts. Scientists carried out first-round RT-PCR using HTBI primers and then a second-round multiplex PCR. One entry per CDR3 protein results from TCRdb running MiXCR on the multiplex PCR reads. This table has about 400,000 distinct CDR3 sequences, 15% appearing once. Sequenced material: peripheral blood. The receptor set was obtained from a woman under 30 with stable Graves' hyperthyroidism.

The CDR3 DNA sequence: TGTGCCAGCTCACCAAAAGGATTGACCTCCTACGAGCAGTACTTC. It specifies CASSPKGLTSYEQYF. This chain links TRBV18 with TRBJ2-7; D is ambiguous. CDR1 KGHSH and CDR2 LQKENI come from the germline V gene. V was shortened by 2 bases and J by 0 bases, with 11 bases between the two germline ends. The CDR3 is made up of 15 amino acids.

This clonotype was recorded a few times. The chain couples TRBV5-1 to TRBJ1-5, with a possible D match to TRBD1 (5 bases). With 0 bases removed from V and 2 bases from J, the gap between germline ends came to 12 bases. Germline CDR1 reads SGHRS; CDR2 reads YFSETQ. The CDR3 is 16 amino acids. The CDR3 DNA reads as TGCGCCAGCAGCTTGGGTCTGGAACAGGGCAATCAGCCCCAGCATTTT. Translation gives CASSLGLEQGNQPQHF. The whole variable domain, remainder taken from reference TRBV5-1 and TRBJ1-5, is KAGVTQTPRYLIKTRGQQVTLSCSPISGHRSVSWYQQTPGQGLQFLFEYFSETQRNKGNFPGRFSGRQFSNSRSEMNVSTLELGDSALYLCASSLGLEQGNQPQHFGDGTRLSIL.

This clonotype has a count of ten or more. The gene calls are TRBV19 and TRBJ2-6, with TRBD1 matching over 9 bases. J lost 3 bases, V lost 4 bases, and 7 bases had no gene match. The CDR3 sequence is 17 residues long. From germline, CDR1 is LNHDA and CDR2 SQIVND (reference sequence). DNA of the CDR3: TGTGCCAGTAGTACCCAGACAGGGGGAAGTGGGGCCAACGTCCTGACTTTC. The encoded protein is CASSTQTGGSGANVLTF.

This clonotype appeared many times. V is TRBV28 and J is TRBJ1-6; no clear D gene. Trimming removed 6 bases from V and 6 bases from J, with 12 bases in between. Looked up from germline, CDR1 is MDHEN and CDR2 is SYDVKM. There are 14 residues in the CDR3. CDR3 loop: CASRRQFSNSPLHF. The CDR3 bases are TGTGCCAGCAGAAGACAATTCTCTAATTCACCCCTCCACTTT.

The table lists this clonotype with many counts. J is TRBJ2-7 and V is TRBV20-1; D assignment may be TRBD1 or TRBD2 (5 bases each). Trimming removed 3 bases from V and 3 bases from J, with 9 bases in between. Germline lookup yields CDR1 DFQATT and CDR2 SNEGSKA (reference sequence). CDR3 length equals 12 residues. This CDR3 is CSASRDDYEQYF. The CDR3 coding sequence is TGCAGTGCTAGCAGGGACGACTACGAGCAGTACTTC.

The chain joins TRBV19 to TRBJ1-2; D call uncertain. The CDR3 runs 12 residues. Germline CDR1 LNHDA, CDR2 SQIVND (reference sequence). Between the trimmed V and J ends, which lost 1 base and 7 bases, there was a span of 7 bases. CDR3 sequence: CASSIGGSGYTF. The CDR3 nucleotides are TGTGCCAGTAGTATAGGCGGCAGTGGCTACACCTTC.

At least ten counts were recorded for this clonotype. The chain carries TRBV18 and TRBJ1-1; TRBD1 might be the D (5 bases). CDR3 length equals 15 residues. Germline V lookup: CDR1 KGHSH, CDR2 LQKENI. Trimming left V 3 bases short and J 4 bases short, with 15 bases between. CDR3 nucleotide sequence: TGTGCCAGCTCACCGTCGGGGGTTGGGGTCACTGAAGCTTTCTTT. Protein: CASSPSGVGVTEAFF.

Details on this clonotype: One end of the junction is discordant with germline, which a read error may explain. The V and J genes are TRBV11-3 and TRBJ2-5; 8 nucleotides line up with TRBD2. The germline CDR1 and CDR2 sequences are SGHNT and YENEEA. This CDR3 region has 17 residues. In DNA, the CDR3 is TGTGCCAGCAGCTTAGGGTGGCCAGCGGGGGCGACGGAGACCCGGTACTTC. Translated: CASSLGWPAGATETRYF.

Many counts were recorded for this clonotype. The chain carries TRBV15 and TRBJ2-5, with D possibly being TRBD2 (6 bases). This CDR3 has 13 residues. Germline V gene lookup returns CDR1 LNHNV and CDR2 YYDKDF (reference sequence). Trimming pared 3 bases from V and 5 bases from J, leaving 10 bases between. The CDR3 here is CATSSFAGETQYF. The CDR3 bases are TGTGCCACCAGCAGTTTCGCGGGGGAGACCCAGTACTTC.

This clonotype was picked up many times. The genes are TRBV5-5 and TRBJ1-1; the D is unclear. The CDR3 covers 13 residues. The V and J ends lost 1 base and 6 bases respectively, with 10 bases between them. CDR1 is SGHKS, CDR2 YYEKEE, per germline (reference sequence). This CDR3 reads CASSLPGSPEAFF. The CDR3 DNA reads as TGTGCCAGCAGCTTGCCGGGGTCCCCTGAAGCTTTCTTT.

This clonotype was counted many times. The chain has TRBV9 and TRBJ1-6; 8 nucleotides line up with TRBD1. CDR1 and CDR2 (germline): SGDLS, YYNGEE. V shed 4 bases and J 6 bases; nucleotides not matched to a gene: 6. The CDR3 loop spans 15 amino acids. CDR3 in amino acids: CASSSTGVGNSPLHF. The CDR3 DNA reads as TGTGCCAGCAGCTCGACAGGGGTTGGTAATTCACCCCTCCACTTT.

This clonotype was seen ten or more times. V and J are TRBV7-9 and TRBJ1-6; no definite D call. The V gene lost 8 bases and the J gene lost 10 bases, with 15 bases spanning the gap. CDR3 length equals 13 residues. CDR1 is SEHNR, CDR2 FQNEAQ, per germline (reference sequence). The CDR3 nucleotides read TGTGCCAGCGCAAAGGGAAACGAATCACCCCTCCACTTT. It yields the protein CASAKGNESPLHF.

This clonotype appeared a few times. This chain connects TRBV5-1 to TRBJ1-2; 7 nucleotides align to TRBD1. Germline values: CDR1 SGHRS, CDR2 YFSETQ. The ends lost 1 base at V and 4 bases at J; junction bases unmatched: 10. This CDR3 spans 16 amino acids. The CDR3 sequence: CASSLYGQGEGYGYTF. The CDR3 nucleotides read TGCGCCAGCAGCTTGTATGGGCAGGGGGAAGGCTATGGCTACACCTTC.

This clonotype showed up many times. V usage is TRBV6-2 or TRBV6-3 and J usage is TRBJ1-2, with a possible D match to TRBD1 (5 bases). Trimming cost V 1 base and J 0 bases, with 9 bases left between them. This CDR3 spans 15 amino acids. The germline CDR1 and CDR2 sequences are MNHEY and SVGEGT. The CDR3 loop reads CASSYFGTANYGYTF. The DNA of the CDR3 is TGTGCCAGCAGTTACTTCGGGACGGCTAACTATGGCTACACCTTC.

This clonotype was picked up many times. CDR3 sequence: CASSIGTGGTPNYGYTF. In DNA, the CDR3 is TGTGCCAGTAGTATAGGGACAGGGGGCACCCCTAACTATGGCTACACCTTC. The rearrangement joins TRBV19 to TRBJ1-2; TRBD1 matches at 11 bases. This CDR3 has 17 residues. CDR1 is LNHDA and CDR2 is SQIVND in the germline V gene (reference sequence). The V segment lost 1 base and the J segment 0 bases; nucleotides outside the gene matches: 4.

The chain is built from TRBV6-1 and TRBJ2-5; 9 nucleotides line up with TRBD1. V trimming: 2 bases; J trimming: 2 bases; junction bases outside the gene matches: 6. CDR3 size: 16 residues. Germline-derived CDR1 and CDR2 are MNHNS and SASEGT. CDR3 sequence reads: CASSERDRGKQETQYF. The CDR3, as DNA: TGTGCCAGCAGTGAAAGAGACAGGGGGAAACAAGAGACCCAGTACTTC.

This clonotype was counted between two and nine times. A single base separates this from a much larger clone, so it may be a read error. The rearrangement links TRBV2 to TRBJ1-6; D perhaps matches TRBD1 (6 bases). CDR3 length equals 15 residues. The germline gives CDR1 SNHLY, CDR2 FYNNEI. The CDR3 reads CASSEYRVYNSHLHF. The DNA for the CDR3 is TGTGCCAGCAGTGAATACAGGGTGTATAATTCACACCTCCACTTT.

This clonotype has just a few counts. This likely comes from a read error, as the CDR3 has no conserved phenylalanine or tryptophan at its end. V gene TRBV29-1 combines with J gene TRBJ2-5; no clear D gene. Trimming stripped 1 base from V and 5 bases from J, with 14 bases between. The CDR3 sequence is 14 residues long. Germline CDR1 reads SQVTM; CDR2 reads ANQGSEA. Here the CDR3 DNA reads TGCAGCGTTGAAGGTGACCCATCTCGGGAGACCCAGTACTCC. Amino acid sequence: CSVEGDPSRETQYS.

In its sample, this clonotype was seen many times. The V and J genes are TRBV12-3 or TRBV12-4 and TRBJ1-2; TRBD1 agrees at 8 bases. There are 14 residues in the CDR3. V gave up 6 bases and J gave up 8 bases; unmatched junction bases: 11. The CDR3 reads CASSPRTGPAGYTF. The CDR3 nucleotides read TGTGCCAGCAGCCCCCGGACAGGGCCCGCGGGCTACACCTTC.

The chain carries TRBV3-1 and TRBJ1-1; 10 positions agree with TRBD1. CDR1 is LGHDT, CDR2 YNNKEL, per germline (reference sequence). V lost 0 bases, J lost 4 bases, and 5 bases stayed unmatched. This CDR3 spans 16 amino acids. CDR3 loop: CASSQDQGTGATEAFF. The CDR3 bases are TGTGCCAGCAGCCAAGATCAAGGGACAGGGGCCACTGAAGCTTTCTTT. Using reference TRBV3-1 and TRBJ1-1 for the parts outside the CDR3, the full variable domain is DTAVSQTPKYLVTQMGNDKSIKCEQNLGHDTMYWYKQDSKKFLKIMFSYNNKELIINETVPNRFSPKSPDKAHLNLHINSLELGDSAVYFCASSQDQGTGATEAFFGQGTRLTVV.

The CDR3 sequence is CAPAGGRTEAFF. The CDR3 DNA follows: TGTGCCCCAGCCGGGGGGCGAACTGAAGCTTTCTTT. The chain joins TRBV5-8 to TRBJ1-1, with D possibly being TRBD1 (6 bases). Per germline, CDR1 SGHTS and CDR2 YDEGEE. The CDR3 has 12 amino acids. V lost 10 bases and J lost 5, with 15 bases in between.

A word on this clonotype: This sequence may be a read error, since a much larger clone differs from it by one base. The chain uses TRBV28 and TRBJ2-4; 13 bases agree with TRBD2. V was pared by 4 bases and J by 7 bases, with 7 bases of the junction left unmatched. Germline V gene data show CDR1 as MDHEN and CDR2 as SYDVKM. CDR3 length: 16 amino acids. The CDR3, as DNA: TGTGCCAGCAGTTCAGGGACTAGCGGGGCGGCGAACATTCAGTACTTC. Translated: CASSSGTSGAANIQYF.

This chain joins TRBV13 and TRBJ1-1, with 10 bases aligning to TRBD1. The germline gives CDR1 PRHDT, CDR2 FYEKMQ (reference sequence). Losses at the gene ends were 5 bases for V and 4 bases for J; bases not matched to a gene: 7. This CDR3 is built from 15 residues. The CDR3 nucleotides read TGTGCCAGCAGCGAAGGACAGGGGGTTGGCACTGAAGCTTTCTTT. Translation gives CASSEGQGVGTEAFF.

A few counts support this clonotype. The J gene is TRBJ2-7, the V gene TRBV7-8; TRBD1 matches 9 bases. This CDR3 region has 15 residues. Germline V lookup: CDR1 SGHVS, CDR2 FQNEAQ. The J segment lost 4 bases and the V segment lost 2 bases, leaving 6 bases of the junction unmatched. CDR3 nucleotides: TGTGCCAGCAGCTTACGCAAGACAGGGGGATACGAGCAGTACTTC. Translation gives CASSLRKTGGYEQYF.

For this clonotype: A clone one base away is much larger, so this may be a read error. The genes are TRBV4-1 and TRBJ1-2; 8 bases are shared with TRBD1. Germline CDR1 reads MGHRA; CDR2 reads YSYEKL. The CDR3 length is 14 residues. The CDR3, as DNA: TGCGCCAGCTGCCAAGATCAGGGGGCGCGTGGCTACACCTTC. This gives the protein CASCQDQGARGYTF.

This clonotype was seen a few times. Since a much larger clone is just one base distant, this may be a read error. V gene TRBV6-8 combines with J gene TRBJ1-1; possible D gene TRBD1, 6 bases. The CDR3 loop spans 17 amino acids. Germline V CDR1 and CDR2: MNHGY, SAAAGT. Trimming removed 9 bases from V and 8 bases from J, with 31 bases in between. The CDR3 loop reads CASFPRGAGRRSPEAFF. In DNA form, the CDR3 reads TGTGCCAGTTTTCCACGGGGGGCGGGACGCAGAAGCCCCGAAGCTTTCTTT.

This clonotype was found once. V is TRBV5-1 and J is TRBJ2-7, with D hard to call. The CDR3 is 15 amino acids. Per the germline V gene, CDR1 is SGHRS and CDR2 is YFSETQ. V was trimmed by 0 bases and J by 3 bases, leaving 13 bases between them. Here the CDR3 reads CASSLDVGVDYEQYF. The CDR3 DNA is TGCGCCAGCAGCTTGGATGTAGGAGTAGACTACGAGCAGTACTTC.

This chain uses TRBV24-1 with TRBJ1-1; 11 bases line up with TRBD1. Germline CDR1 and CDR2: KGHDR and SFDVKD. Unmatched junction bases numbered 2, after V lost 6 bases and J lost 3 bases. The CDR3 length is 14 residues. CDR3 sequence: CATSPGQGDTEAFF. CDR3 nucleotide sequence: TGTGCCACCAGTCCGGGACAGGGGGACACTGAAGCTTTCTTT.

Notes on this clonotype: Since a much larger clone is just one base distant, this may be a read error. The V call is TRBV12-3 or TRBV12-4, the J call TRBJ2-6; TRBD1 is a possible D gene (7 bases). The CDR3 runs 17 residues. CDR3 in amino acids: CASSQKSRGAEANVPTF. In DNA, the CDR3 is TGTGCCAGCAGCCAGAAGAGCAGGGGGGCTGAGGCCAACGTCCCGACTTTC.

This clonotype was detected ten times or more. The chain has TRBV12-3 or TRBV12-4 and TRBJ2-5; 7 bases match TRBD2. Unmatched junction bases numbered 9, after V lost 4 bases and J lost 1 base. CDR3 length equals 16 residues. The CDR3 DNA sequence: TGTGCCAGCAGTTCTTCCAGCCTAGCGGTCCAAGAGACCCAGTACTTC. This gives the protein CASSSSSLAVQETQYF.